A selection of T cell receptor beta chains follows, all from one sample in a study of cytomegalovirus exposure and HLA in healthy donors. Profiled with immunoSEQ multiplex PCR; TCRdb holds only in-frame clones, not every one. Among approximately 140,000 clones listed, about 78% were seen once. The sequencing sample was made of PBMCs. The receptors shown here come from a man between 18 and 29 years old in good health and CMV-seronegative. Both conserved end residues are part of each CDR3. Each record gives: V gene, clone size, J gene, D gene, CDR3 protein, CDR3 DNA. D genes are given only for firm matches. Part of the rows lack a size; the others show once, few, many or a class for expanded clones.

>TRBV7-3|many|TRBJ1-1|.
CASSRTLNTEAFF
TGTGCCAGCAGCCGGACACTGAACACTGAAGCTTTCTTT
>TRBV10-3|.|TRBJ2-3|TRBD1
CAIGWQGASDTQYF
TGTGCCATCGGGTGGCAGGGGGCTTCAGATACGCAGTATTTT
>TRBV5-1|.|TRBJ1-6|TRBD1
CASSLGQGIATGNSPLHF
TGCGCCAGCAGCTTGGGACAGGGAATCGCAACGGGTAATTCACCCCTCCACTTT
>TRBV28|.|TRBJ1-1|TRBD1
CASSTGGGGTEAFF
TGTGCCAGCAGTACAGGGGGTGGGGGCACTGAAGCTTTCTTT
>TRBV21-1|few|TRBJ1-1|.
CASSNLVGQLNTEAFF
TGTGCCAGCAGCAATTTGGTGGGACAGTTGAACACTGAAGCTTTCTTT
>TRBV27|.|TRBJ2-2|.
CASTRGGNTGELFF
TGTGCCAGCACTAGGGGGGGGAACACCGGGGAGCTGTTTTTT
>TRBV6-5|.|TRBJ2-1|TRBD1
CASTNRGSYNEQFF
TGTGCCAGCACAAACAGGGGCTCCTACAATGAGCAGTTCTTC
>TRBV28|.|TRBJ1-5|TRBD1
CASTGDRASNQPQHF
TGTGCCAGCACCGGGGACAGGGCTAGCAATCAGCCCCAGCATTTT
>TRBV30|.|TRBJ2-7|.
CAWSGGISYEQYF
TGTGCCTGGAGTGGAGGGATCTCCTACGAGCAGTACTTC
>TRBV9|.|TRBJ2-2|.
CASSYRTVGTGELFF
TGTGCCAGCAGCTACCGGACAGTTGGAACCGGGGAGCTGTTTTTT
>TRBV7-3|.|TRBJ2-1|.
CASSFDTSYNEQFF
TGTGCCAGCAGCTTCGACACCTCCTACAATGAGCAGTTCTTC
>TRBV7-8|.|TRBJ2-7|TRBD2
CASSLKGGSYEQYF
TGTGCCAGCAGCTTAAAGGGAGGGAGCTACGAGCAGTACTTC
>TRBV10-1|once|TRBJ2-5|TRBD2
CASSNSGRTQETQYF
TGCGCCAGCAGCAATAGCGGGAGGACGCAAGAGACCCAGTACTTC
>TRBV6-5|.|TRBJ1-5|.
CASSPQYSSNQPQHF
TGTGCCAGCAGTCCCCAGTATTCTAGCAATCAGCCCCAGCATTTT
>TRBV7-6|.|TRBJ2-1|TRBD2
CASSSGLAGGVANEQFF
TGTGCCAGCAGCTCGGGACTAGCGGGGGGCGTGGCGAATGAGCAGTTCTTC
>TRBV2|.|TRBJ1-5|.
CASRGQPNLPQHF
TGTGCCAGCCGAGGACAGCCAAATTTGCCCCAGCATTTT
>TRBV7-3|.|TRBJ2-7|TRBD1
CASSLYRRQGSYEQYF
TGTGCCAGCAGCTTATACAGGAGACAGGGTTCCTACGAGCAGTACTTC
>TRBV15|.|TRBJ2-3|.
CATSSRAEASTDTQYF
TGTGCCACCAGCAGCCGAGCGGAAGCCAGCACAGATACGCAGTATTTT
>TRBV11-3|.|TRBJ2-7|TRBD1
CASGQGVSEQYF
TGTGCCAGTGGACAGGGGGTCAGCGAGCAGTACTTC
>TRBV5-1|.|TRBJ2-7|TRBD2
CASRGLAGEYEQYF
TGCGCCAGCAGGGGACTAGCGGGAGAGTACGAGCAGTACTTC
>TRBV2|few|TRBJ1-2|.
CASSASRREGYNYGYTF
TGTGCCAGCAGTGCGTCCCGCAGGGAGGGTTATAACTATGGCTACACCTTC
>TRBV28|.|TRBJ2-7|TRBD1
CASRLSGAPGGSEQYF
TGTGCCAGCAGGCTGTCCGGGGCACCAGGGGGATCCGAGCAGTACTTC
>TRBV5-6|.|TRBJ1-1|.
CASSRYGQPENTEAFF
TGTGCCAGCAGCCGCTATGGGCAGCCAGAAAACACTGAAGCTTTCTTT
>TRBV4-2|few|TRBJ2-4|.
CASSQDPAGFSKNIQYF
TGTGCCAGCAGCCAAGATCCGGCGGGTTTTAGTAAAAACATTCAGTACTTC
>TRBV19|.|TRBJ1-3|.
CASSMRGQTSSGNTIYF
TGTGCCAGTAGTATGAGAGGACAGACTAGCTCTGGAAACACCATATATTTT
>TRBV6-1|.|TRBJ1-2|.
CASKSSQGGYTF
TGTGCCAGCAAAAGCTCGCAGGGCGGCTACACCTTC
>TRBV6-5|.|TRBJ2-6|.
CASSRDSSGANVLTF
TGTGCCAGCAGCCGGGACTCCTCTGGGGCCAACGTCCTGACTTTC
>TRBV4-1|.|TRBJ1-1|TRBD1
CASSQAPETGGAFF
TGCGCCAGCAGCCAAGCCCCCGAGACAGGGGGAGCTTTCTTT
>TRBV6-5|.|TRBJ2-1|.
CASSPEGVLGNEQFF
TGTGCCAGCAGCCCCGAGGGGGTGTTAGGCAATGAGCAGTTCTTC
>TRBV7-8|.|TRBJ2-7|.
CASRSDHDRSDEQYF
TGTGCCAGCAGATCTGATCACGACAGGTCCGACGAGCAGTACTTC
>TRBV6-1|few|TRBJ1-5|TRBD1
CASSTRDRANQPQHF
TGTGCCAGCAGTACCCGGGACAGGGCGAATCAGCCCCAGCATTTT
>TRBV7-2|once|TRBJ1-2|.
CASSARGQGKNGYTF
TGTGCCAGCAGCGCCAGGGGCCAAGGGAAGAATGGCTACACCTTC
>TRBV19|.|TRBJ2-1|TRBD2
CASSIAGGPPFDDEQFF
TGTGCCAGTAGTATCGCGGGGGGGCCCCCATTCGACGATGAGCAGTTCTTC
>TRBV5-1|.|TRBJ1-3|.
CASSLTKGNTIYF
TGCGCCAGCAGCTTGACAAAAGGAAACACCATATATTTT
>TRBV29-1|.|TRBJ2-7|.
CSARGRDPMEQYF
TGCAGCGCCCGAGGGCGGGACCCTATGGAGCAGTACTTC
>TRBV4-2|once|TRBJ2-4|.
CASSPRDINIQYF
TGTGCCAGCAGCCCCCGGGACATTAACATTCAGTACTTC
>TRBV11-3|once|TRBJ2-2|TRBD1
CASRSKDRGNSGELFF
TGTGCCAGCAGATCTAAGGACAGGGGAAATTCCGGGGAGCTGTTTTTT
>TRBV5-1|.|TRBJ1-4|.
CASSLVPGEEKLFF
TGCGCCAGCAGCTTGGTGCCGGGTGAGGAAAAACTGTTTTTT
>TRBV4-1|few|TRBJ2-7|TRBD1
CASSQAPGQNYEQYF
TGCGCCAGCAGCCAAGCGCCGGGACAGAACTACGAGCAGTACTTC
>TRBV19|.|TRBJ1-2|TRBD1
CASSRLPGTGGNYGYTF
TGTGCCAGTAGCAGGTTACCCGGGACAGGTGGTAACTATGGCTACACCTTC
>TRBV28|few|TRBJ1-2|TRBD1
CASSGTVYGYTF
TGTGCCAGCAGTGGGACAGTTTATGGCTACACCTTC
>TRBV19|.|TRBJ2-3|TRBD2
CASSIEPLGGPFADTQYF
TGTGCCAGTAGTATTGAGCCATTGGGAGGGCCTTTTGCAGATACGCAGTATTTT
>TRBV7-2|.|TRBJ1-5|.
CASSLVGGHNQPQHF
TGTGCCAGCAGCTTAGTGGGGGGGCACAATCAGCCCCAGCATTTT
>TRBV19|few|TRBJ1-2|TRBD1
CATRTGSSGYTF
TGTGCCACCAGGACAGGTTCTAGTGGCTACACCTTC
>TRBV14|few|TRBJ1-3|TRBD1
CASSQDQTGAGNTIYF
TGTGCCAGCAGCCAAGACCAGACAGGGGCTGGAAACACCATATATTTT
>TRBV30|.|TRBJ1-2|.
CAWRRQTYGYTF
TGTGCCTGGAGAAGACAGACCTATGGCTACACCTTC
>TRBV28|once|TRBJ2-1|TRBD2
CASSLGSSGKREQFF
TGTGCCAGCAGTTTAGGGTCTAGCGGGAAACGTGAGCAGTTCTTC
>TRBV9|.|TRBJ1-1|.
CASSVDPRTLNTEAFF
TGTGCCAGCAGCGTAGACCCCAGGACTTTGAACACTGAAGCTTTCTTT
>TRBV9|few|TRBJ2-6|.
CASSVGGPLSGANVLTF
TGTGCCAGCAGCGTAGGGGGCCCCCTCTCTGGGGCCAACGTCCTGACTTTC
>TRBV4-2|.|TRBJ2-6|TRBD2
CASSQSGLAGSSGANVLTF
TGTGCCAGCAGCCAATCGGGGTTAGCGGGGAGCTCTGGGGCCAACGTCCTGACTTTC
>TRBV27|few|TRBJ1-2|.
CASSLRVSYGYTF
TGTGCCAGCAGTTTACGGGTTTCCTATGGCTACACCTTC
>TRBV27|.|TRBJ1-4|TRBD1
CASRKQGSGEKLFF
TGTGCCAGCAGGAAACAGGGGTCAGGGGAAAAACTGTTTTTT
>TRBV5-8|few|TRBJ1-5|.
CASSLVSVRGPQHF
TGTGCCAGCAGCTTGGTTTCGGTGCGGGGGCCCCAGCATTTT